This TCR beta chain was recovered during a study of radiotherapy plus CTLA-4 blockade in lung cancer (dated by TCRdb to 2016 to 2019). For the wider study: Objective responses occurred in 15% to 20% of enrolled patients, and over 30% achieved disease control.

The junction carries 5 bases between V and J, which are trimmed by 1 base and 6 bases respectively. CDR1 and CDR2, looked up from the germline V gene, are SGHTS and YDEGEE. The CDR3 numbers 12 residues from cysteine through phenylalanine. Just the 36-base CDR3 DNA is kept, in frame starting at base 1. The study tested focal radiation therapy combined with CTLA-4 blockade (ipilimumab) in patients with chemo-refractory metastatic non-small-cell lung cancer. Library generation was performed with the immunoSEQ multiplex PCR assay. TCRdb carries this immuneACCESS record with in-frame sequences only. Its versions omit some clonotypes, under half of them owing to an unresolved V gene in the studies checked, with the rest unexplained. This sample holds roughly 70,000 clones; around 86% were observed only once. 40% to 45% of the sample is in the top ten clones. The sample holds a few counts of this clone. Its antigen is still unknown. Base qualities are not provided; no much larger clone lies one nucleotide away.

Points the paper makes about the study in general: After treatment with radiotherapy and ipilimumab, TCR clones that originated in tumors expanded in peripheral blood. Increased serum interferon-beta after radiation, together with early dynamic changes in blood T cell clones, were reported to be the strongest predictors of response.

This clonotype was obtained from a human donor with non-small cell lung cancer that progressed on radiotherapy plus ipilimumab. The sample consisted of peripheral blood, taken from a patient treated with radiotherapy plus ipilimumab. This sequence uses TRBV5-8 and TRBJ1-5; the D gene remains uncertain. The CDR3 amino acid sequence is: CASSLLAQPQHF. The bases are TGTGCCAGCAGCTTGCTTGCTCAGCCCCAGCATTTT.